The next 14 T cell receptor beta chains were all read from a single sample in a study of blood T cell repertoires in COVID-19 (dated by TCRdb to 2020 to 2021). The library was produced with the immunoSEQ multiplex PCR assay. TCRdb carries this immuneACCESS record with in-frame sequences only. Its versions omit some clonotypes, under half of them owing to an unresolved V gene in the studies checked, with the rest unexplained. The sample includes 100,000 to 150,000 clones, with 65% to 85% observed a single time. The ten largest make up approximately 6.3% of the sample. Sequencing was carried out using peripheral blood. The receptors originated from a man of 80 years or more with active or convalescent COVID-19.

The genes are TRBV2 and TRBJ1-1, with D perhaps matching TRBD1 (6 bases). The CDR3 consists of 16 residues. In germline, CDR1 is SNHLY, CDR2 FYNNEI. Trimming took off 1 base at V and 2 bases at J, with 14 bases between the two ends. The CDR3 DNA is TGTGCCAGCAGTGAAGTCGGGGGGCCAAGAAACACTGAAGCTTTCTTT. Protein product: CASSEVGGPRNTEAFF.

Note on this clone: Other DNA sequences in this specimen translate into the identical CDR3. The rearrangement links TRBV6-2 or TRBV6-3 to TRBJ2-2; the D is unclear. The CDR3 runs to 14 residues. Per germline, CDR1 MNHEY and CDR2 SVGEGT. V shed 2 bases and J shed 1 base, with 5 bases lying between them. CDR3 region: CASSYHRNTGELFF. CDR3 sequence (DNA): TGTGCCAGCAGTTACCACAGGAACACCGGGGAGCTGTTTTTT.

The chain has TRBV5-6 and TRBJ2-1, with D maybe TRBD1 (5 bases). Germline V CDR1 and CDR2: SGHDT, YYEEEE. The CDR3 covers 15 residues. V lost 2 bases and J 2 bases, leaving 11 bases between the germline ends. Here the CDR3 DNA reads TGTGCCAGCAGCTTCACAGGCACAACCTACAATGAGCAGTTCTTC. This encodes CASSFTGTTYNEQFF.

The V and J genes are TRBV10-3 and TRBJ1-1; a weak D match, TRBD1 (5 bases). Germline-derived CDR1 and CDR2 are ENHRY and SYGVKD. CDR3 size: 13 residues. Trimming pared 0 bases from V and 4 bases from J, leaving 6 bases between. In DNA form, the CDR3 reads TGTGCCATCAGTGAGTCAGGGGTCACTGAAGCTTTCTTT. This encodes CAISESGVTEAFF.

J is TRBJ2-3 and V is TRBV4-2; D ambiguous. V dropped 0 bases and J dropped 5 bases, with 6 bases sitting between them. This CDR3 region has 13 residues. From germline, CDR1 is LGHNA and CDR2 YNFKEQ. CDR3 region: CASSQDSVDTQYF. The CDR3, as DNA: TGTGCCAGCAGCCAAGACTCGGTAGATACGCAGTATTTT.

V gene TRBV6-1 combines with J gene TRBJ1-2; D gene ambiguous. The CDR3 has 13 residues. Trimming pared 1 base from V and 3 bases from J, leaving 6 bases between. CDR1 is MNHNS and CDR2 is SASEGT in the germline V gene. Written as DNA, the CDR3 is TGTGCCAGCAGTGAAGGGGCCGACTATGGCTACACCTTC. Translating gives CASSEGADYGYTF.

The chain links TRBV12-3 or TRBV12-4 to TRBJ1-6; weak D call: TRBD1 (5 bases). There are 11 residues in the CDR3. The ends were cut back, 2 bases at V and 14 bases at J, with 7 bases in the middle. CDR3 bases: TGTGCCAGCAGTTTATGGGGGGCCCTCCACTTT. Its protein is CASSLWGALHF.

This clone was seen a single time. This chain connects TRBV2 to TRBJ1-4, with a possible D match to TRBD1 (6 bases). Germline loops: CDR1 SNHLY, CDR2 FYNNEI. V dropped 7 bases and J dropped 0 bases, with 12 bases sitting between them. This CDR3 has 15 amino acids. CDR3 in amino acids: CASTLGGATNEKLFF. The CDR3 coding sequence is TGTGCCAGCACCCTAGGGGGGGCAACTAATGAAAAACTGTTTTTT.

This chain joins TRBV7-2 and TRBJ2-7; 8 bases line up with TRBD2. From germline, CDR1 is SGHTA and CDR2 FQGNSA. Trimming cost V 1 base and J 2 bases; bases outside gene matches: 4. This CDR3 has 15 amino acids. The CDR3 spells CASSLGTGGAYEQYF. CDR3 sequence (DNA): TGTGCCAGCAGCTTAGGGACCGGGGGGGCCTACGAGCAGTACTTC.

This clone appeared once. This chain joins TRBV4-3 and TRBJ1-2; D is undetermined. The CDR3 consists of 15 residues. V shed 0 bases and J shed 2 bases, with 10 bases lying between them. Germline CDR1 reads LGHNA; CDR2 reads YSLEER. The CDR3 DNA follows: TGCGCCAGCAGCCAAGATTTCCTAGTAAACTATGGCTACACCTTC. Residues: CASSQDFLVNYGYTF.

The genes are TRBV4-1 and TRBJ1-3, with a possible D match to TRBD1 (5 bases). The CDR3 totals 17 residues. Trimming shortened V by 1 base and J by 0 bases, and 13 bases separated the two germline ends. CDR1 MGHRA and CDR2 YSYEKL come from the germline V gene. CDR3 sequence: CASSQAPDIRSGNTIYF. The CDR3 region has the DNA TGCGCCAGCAGCCAAGCCCCGGACATCCGCTCTGGAAACACCATATATTTT.

The chain combines TRBV28 with TRBJ1-2; the match to TRBD1 covers 7 bases. J lost 8 bases, V lost 4 bases, and 16 bases had no gene match. The CDR3 is 16 amino acids. Germline CDR1 is MDHEN and CDR2 is SYDVKM. CDR3 DNA: TGTGCCAGCAGTTCGGGACAGCCCGCCGAATATAGGGGCTACACCTTC. Its protein product is CASSSGQPAEYRGYTF.

The V call is TRBV6-5, the J call TRBJ2-2, with 11 bases fitting TRBD1. CDR3 length: 15 residues. The J segment lost 5 bases and the V segment lost 2 bases, leaving 1 base of the junction unmatched. The germline V gene has CDR1 MNHEY and CDR2 SVGAGI. CDR3 bases: TGTGCCAGCAGTTACAGGGACAGGGGGACCGGGGAGCTGTTTTTT. Translating gives CASSYRDRGTGELFF.

This chain connects TRBV6-5 to TRBJ2-7; D is ambiguous. Between the trimmed V and J ends, which lost 2 bases and 7 bases, there was a span of 15 bases. This CDR3 is built from 14 residues. Germline CDR1 reads MNHEY; CDR2 reads SVGAGI. The DNA of the CDR3 is TGTGCCAGCAGTTACGCCGCCGTCGCCGGTGAGCAGTACTTC. Translating it yields CASSYAAVAGEQYF.